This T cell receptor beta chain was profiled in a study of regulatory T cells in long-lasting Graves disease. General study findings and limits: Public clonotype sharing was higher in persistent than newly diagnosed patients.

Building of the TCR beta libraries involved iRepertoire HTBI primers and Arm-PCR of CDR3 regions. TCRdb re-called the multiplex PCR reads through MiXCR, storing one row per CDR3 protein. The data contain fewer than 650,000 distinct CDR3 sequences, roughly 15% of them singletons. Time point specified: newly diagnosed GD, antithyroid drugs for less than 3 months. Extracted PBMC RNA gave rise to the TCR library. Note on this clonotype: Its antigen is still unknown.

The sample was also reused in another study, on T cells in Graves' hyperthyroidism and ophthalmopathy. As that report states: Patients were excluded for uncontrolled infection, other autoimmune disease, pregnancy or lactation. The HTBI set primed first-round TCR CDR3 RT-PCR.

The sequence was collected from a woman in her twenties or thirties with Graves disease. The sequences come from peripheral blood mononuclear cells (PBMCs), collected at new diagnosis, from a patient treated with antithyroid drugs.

CDR3 sequence: CASSSVLGKVTAFF. CDR3 DNA: TGTGCCAGCAGCTCAGTCCTGGGAAAGGTGACCGCTTTCTTT. The chain employs TRBV11-2 and TRBJ1-1; no firm D call. The CDR3 is made up of 14 amino acids. V was pared by 4 bases and J by 11 bases, with 20 bases between. CDR1 SGHAT and CDR2 FQNNGV come from the germline V gene.